A single sample gave rise to the 5 T cell receptor beta chains below, sequenced in a study of regulatory T cells in long-lasting Graves disease. Time point noted: newly diagnosed GD, antithyroid drugs for less than 3 months. The authors made the TCR library using RNA they extracted from PBMCs. With iRepertoire HTBI primers and Arm-PCR of CDR3 regions, TCR beta libraries were built. In TCRdb, the multiplex PCR reads were re-called with MiXCR into one record per CDR3 protein. The data show about 450,000 distinct CDR3 sequences, less than 15% seen once. This same sample was also taken into another study, of T cells in Graves' hyperthyroidism and ophthalmopathy.

Specimen: peripheral blood mononuclear cells (PBMCs), collected at new diagnosis, from a patient treated with antithyroid drugs. The receptor source for this set is a woman aged 50 to 60 with Graves disease.

This clonotype occurred many times. The chain employs TRBV6-5 and TRBJ1-4; 7 nucleotides match TRBD1. V shed 6 bases and J 4 bases; nucleotides not matched to a gene: 8. The germline V gene encodes CDR1 MNHEY and CDR2 SVGAGI. This CDR3 is built from 15 residues. Written as DNA, the CDR3 is TGTGCCAGCAGCTACGGGACAGAACTTAATGAAAAACTGTTTTTT. It is translated as CASSYGTELNEKLFF.

This clonotype occurred many times. This chain links TRBV28 with TRBJ1-1; TRBD1 matches at 10 bases. Germline CDR1 reads MDHEN; CDR2 reads SYDVKM. V lost 7 bases, J lost 6 bases, and 20 bases stayed unmatched. The CDR3 has 18 residues. CDR3 residues: CASTRGRDRGIRGPEAFF. The CDR3 DNA is TGTGCCAGCACCCGCGGCCGGGACAGGGGCATACGGGGCCCTGAAGCTTTCTTT.

This clonotype was seen more than once but under ten times. V gene TRBV20-1 combines with J gene TRBJ2-4; D is possibly TRBD2 (5 bases). The CDR3 totals 14 residues. Trimming pared 8 bases from V and 0 bases from J, leaving 14 bases between. Germline V CDR1 and CDR2: DFQATT, SNEGSKA (reference sequence). In nucleotides, the CDR3 is TGCAGTCATAGTCCGACTATAGCCAAAAACATTCAGTACTTC. Its translation: CSHSPTIAKNIQYF.

In this sample, this clonotype turned up many times. The chain couples TRBV2 to TRBJ2-3; D possibly uses TRBD1 or TRBD2 (6 bases each). Trimming removed 5 bases at V and 0 bases at J, with 18 bases between. This CDR3 region has 17 residues. Germline lookup yields CDR1 SNHLY and CDR2 FYNNEI. CDR3 sequence (DNA): TGTGCCAGCAGTCAAAGGGCGGGACACATGAGCACAGATACGCAGTATTTT. Translated: CASSQRAGHMSTDTQYF.

This clonotype was recorded a few times. The chain carries TRBV19 and TRBJ1-1, with D unclear. CDR3 length equals 11 residues. Trimming took off 10 bases at V and 6 bases at J, with 12 bases between the two ends. The germline CDR1 and CDR2 sequences are LNHDA and SQIVND (reference sequence). The CDR3 DNA reads as TGTGCCATAGAAACCGGGCCTGAAGCTTTCTTT. Translating gives CAIETGPEAFF.